A single sample gave rise to the 3 T cell receptor beta chains below, sequenced in a study of OX40 agonist ivuxolimab in advanced cancers. Only in-frame clones appear in the TCRdb table, and some are missing; sequencing was by immunoSEQ multiplex PCR. In the table there are some 20,000 clones, about 89% of which are singletons. Sequencing used CD4+ or CD8+ T cells sorted from blood, obtained in a trial of the OX40 agonist ivuxolimab. The source of these receptors is an adult with an advanced solid tumor such as melanoma, head and neck, liver or kidney cancer.

The chain uses TRBV5-6 and TRBJ1-3; D is uncertain. Per germline, CDR1 SGHDT and CDR2 YYEEEE. Trimming took off 4 bases at V and 1 base at J, with 9 bases between the two ends. The length of the CDR3 is 14 residues. The CDR3 nucleotides read TGTGCCAGCAGCCACCGAGTTTCTGGAAACACCATATATTTT. Its translation is CASSHRVSGNTIYF.

V usage is TRBV11-2 and J usage is TRBJ2-2; D is ambiguous. Trimming shortened V by 7 bases and J by 1 base, and 10 bases separated the two germline ends. Germline V CDR1 and CDR2: SGHAT, FQNNGV. The CDR3 runs 14 residues. CDR3 sequence (DNA): TGTGCCAGCATCCCTGACGGGAACACCGGGGAGCTGTTTTTT. It yields the protein CASIPDGNTGELFF.

Note on this clone: Other DNA sequences within the sample encode an identical CDR3. J is TRBJ1-1 and V is TRBV7-9, with D perhaps TRBD1 (5 bases). Trimming pared 5 bases from V and 5 bases from J, leaving 15 bases between. The CDR3 has 14 residues. Per germline, CDR1 SEHNR and CDR2 FQNEAQ (reference sequence). The CDR3 region has the DNA TGTGCCAGCAGCGCAGACCAGGGCGGTACTGAAGCTTTCTTT. It codes for CASSADQGGTEAFF.